This T cell receptor beta chain was found in a study of T cells in Graves' hyperthyroidism and ophthalmopathy. Amplification of TCR beta CDR3 regions used RNA as the template. HTBI primers were the set used in a first-round RT-PCR of the TCR CDR3. TCRdb called the multiplex PCR reads again in MiXCR, with one record for every CDR3 protein. The sample shows around 370,000 distinct CDR3 sequences, approximately 18% of them seen only once. This clonotype was seen ten or more times. Its antigen remains unknown. The CDR3 is 14 amino acids. V lost 3 bases to trimming and J lost 4 bases, with 12 bases between them. For ophthalmopathy patients, the Clinical Activity Score was at least 3 and the NOSPECS grade at least 4; duration was under 3 months. Whole-study results and caveats: Stable hyperthyroidism was told apart from ophthalmopathy by a model built on 13 V-J features.

The sequenced sample was blood. The receptor's source is a man aged 18-30 years with Graves' ophthalmopathy. This chain connects TRBV12-3 or TRBV12-4 to TRBJ2-5, with D hard to call. CDR3 in DNA: TGTGCCAGCAGTTTCCTCCCAGGCTTAGAGACCCAGTACTTC. Translated: CASSFLPGLETQYF.